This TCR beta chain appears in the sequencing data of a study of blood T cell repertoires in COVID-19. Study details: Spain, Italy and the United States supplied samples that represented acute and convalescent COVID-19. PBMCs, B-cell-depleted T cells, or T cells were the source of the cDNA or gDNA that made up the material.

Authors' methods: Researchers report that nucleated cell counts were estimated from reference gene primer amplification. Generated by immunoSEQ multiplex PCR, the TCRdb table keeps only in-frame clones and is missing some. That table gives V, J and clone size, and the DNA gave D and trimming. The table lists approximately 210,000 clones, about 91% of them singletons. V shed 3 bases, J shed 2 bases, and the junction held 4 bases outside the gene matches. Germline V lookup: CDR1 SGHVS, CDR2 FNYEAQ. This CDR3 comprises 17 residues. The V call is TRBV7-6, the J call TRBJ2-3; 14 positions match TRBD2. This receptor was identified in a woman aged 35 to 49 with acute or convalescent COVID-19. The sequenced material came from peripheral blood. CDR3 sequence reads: CASSFGLAGGLTDTQYF. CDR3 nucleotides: TGTGCCAGCAGCTTCGGACTAGCGGGGGGCCTCACAGATACGCAGTATTTT. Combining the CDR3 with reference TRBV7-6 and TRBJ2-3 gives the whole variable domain GAGVSQSPRYKVTKRGQDVALRCDPISGHVSLYWYRQALGQGPEFLTYFNYEAQQDKSGLPNDRFSAERPEGSISTLTIQRTEQRDSAMYRCASSFGLAGGLTDTQYFGPGTRLTVL.